The entry that follows covers one T cell receptor beta chain sequence. As yet, its antigen is unknown. The data belong to a study of OX40 agonist ivuxolimab in advanced cancers. Study-level background: Patients with hepatocellular carcinoma, melanoma, renal cell or head and neck cancer made up the dose-escalation patients.

Study outcomes and limitations: Within 6 weeks, CD4+ and CD8+ blood T cells expanded clonally at 0.1 to 3.0 mg/kg.

With 6 bases removed from V and 3 bases from J, the gap between germline ends came to 12 bases. Per the germline V gene, CDR1 is WSHSY and CDR2 is SAAADI. The CDR3 length is 13 residues. Generated by immunoSEQ multiplex PCR, the TCRdb table keeps only in-frame clones and is missing some. The sample consists of tens of thousands of clones, around 76% of them appearing once. The gene calls are TRBV10-2 and TRBJ2-7; possible D gene TRBD2, 5 bases. The TCR sequence derives from an adult with an advanced solid tumor such as melanoma, head and neck, liver or kidney cancer. This specimen was CD4+ or CD8+ T cells sorted from blood, taken in a trial of the OX40 agonist ivuxolimab. The CDR3 here is CASSTGINYEQYF. The DNA for the CDR3 is TGCGCCAGCAGCACCGGGATCAACTACGAGCAGTACTTC.